This is a list of T cell receptor beta chains from one sample in a study of blood T cell repertoires in COVID-19. Sequenced by immunoSEQ multiplex PCR; TCRdb stores in-frame clones only, minus some. Here the sample spans roughly 200,000 clones, around four fifths being singletons. Sequenced: peripheral blood. These TCRs come from a man between 65 and 85 years old with active or convalescent COVID-19. CDR3s include the opening cysteine and the closing phenylalanine or tryptophan. A D gene is named only where the DNA matches it firmly. Expanded clones are given a class, and other clones once, few, many or no size at all.

CDR3: CASSVRQGSTSRQFF; DNA: TGTGCCAGCAGCGTTCGACAGGGCAGTACCTCGAGGCAGTTCTTC; D: TRBD1; J: TRBJ2-1; size: NA; V: TRBV7-2
CDR3: CASSVRSGGAPGTEAFF; DNA: TGTGCCAGCAGCGTAAGATCAGGGGGCGCCCCGGGCACTGAAGCTTTCTTT; D: TRBD1; J: TRBJ1-1; size: NA; V: TRBV9
CDR3: CASSQAGHSGNTIYF; DNA: TGCGCCAGCAGCCAGGCAGGGCACTCTGGAAACACCATATATTTT; D: NA; J: TRBJ1-3; size: NA; V: TRBV4-1
CDR3: CASRRSGTFVNTDTQYF; DNA: TGTGCCAGCAGGCGATCCGGGACATTTGTCAACACAGATACGCAGTATTTT; D: NA; J: TRBJ2-3; size: NA; V: TRBV6-6
CDR3: CAWTPGATNEKLFF; DNA: TGTGCCTGGACCCCCGGTGCAACTAATGAAAAACTGTTTTTT; D: NA; J: TRBJ1-4; size: NA; V: TRBV30
CDR3: CASRVQGTSGNTIYF; DNA: TGTGCCAGCAGAGTACAGGGGACCTCTGGAAACACCATATATTTT; D: TRBD1; J: TRBJ1-3; size: NA; V: TRBV11-2
CDR3: CASSQEPVSGNTIYF; DNA: TGTGCCAGCAGCCAAGAACCGGTCTCTGGAAACACCATATATTTT; D: NA; J: TRBJ1-3; size: few; V: TRBV3-1/TRBV3-2
CDR3: CASSFQGRGYGYTF; DNA: TGTGCCAGCAGTTTCCAGGGCAGGGGCTATGGCTACACCTTC; D: NA; J: TRBJ1-2; size: NA; V: TRBV27
CDR3: CASSPGGAGNSPLHF; DNA: TGTGCCAGCTCACCAGGTGGGGCCGGAAATTCACCCCTCCACTTT; D: NA; J: TRBJ1-6; size: NA; V: TRBV18
CDR3: CASSSLPGTHSYNEQFF; DNA: TGTGCCAGCAGCTCACTCCCCGGGACACATTCCTACAATGAGCAGTTCTTC; D: NA; J: TRBJ2-1; size: few; V: TRBV5-6
CDR3: CASTQGGGRIYNEQFF; DNA: TGTGCCAGCACCCAGGGGGGCGGGAGGATCTACAATGAGCAGTTCTTC; D: NA; J: TRBJ2-1; size: few; V: TRBV2
CDR3: CASSPHLAGDYNEQFF; DNA: TGCGCCAGCAGCCCCCACCTAGCGGGAGACTACAATGAGCAGTTCTTC; D: TRBD2; J: TRBJ2-1; size: NA; V: TRBV5-1
CDR3: CASSPSGQGTDTQYF; DNA: TGTGCCAGCAGCCCATCAGGGCAGGGCACAGATACGCAGTATTTT; D: NA; J: TRBJ2-3; size: NA; V: TRBV5-4
CDR3: CASSLGHSGANVLTF; DNA: TGTGCCAGCAGCCTCGGACATTCCGGGGCCAACGTCCTGACTTTC; D: NA; J: TRBJ2-6; size: NA; V: TRBV9
CDR3: CASRPRDRGIGTEAFF; DNA: TGTGCCAGCAGACCCCGGGACAGGGGCATTGGCACTGAAGCTTTCTTT; D: TRBD1; J: TRBJ1-1; size: NA; V: TRBV5-8
CDR3: CASSLSVDNSPLHF; DNA: TGTGCCAGCAGCTTGTCGGTGGATAATTCACCCCTCCACTTT; D: NA; J: TRBJ1-6; size: NA; V: TRBV5-6
CDR3: CASSLGGPGDTQYF; DNA: TGTGCCAGCAGCTTGGGGGGGCCAGGGGATACGCAGTATTTT; D: NA; J: TRBJ2-3; size: NA; V: TRBV7-2
CDR3: CASGLGQNTDTQYF; DNA: TGTGCTAGTGGTTTGGGACAAAACACAGATACGCAGTATTTT; D: NA; J: TRBJ2-3; size: NA; V: TRBV12-5
CDR3: CASSLGEGMNTEAFF; DNA: TGTGCCAGCAGCTTAGGGGAGGGTATGAACACTGAAGCTTTCTTT; D: NA; J: TRBJ1-1; size: NA; V: TRBV7-9
CDR3: CASSPYGQNTGELFF; DNA: TGCGCCAGCAGCCCATACGGACAGAACACCGGGGAGCTGTTTTTT; D: NA; J: TRBJ2-2; size: NA; V: TRBV5-1
CDR3: CASSPGTGGRETQYF; DNA: TGTGCCAGCTCACCCGGGACAGGGGGGAGAGAGACCCAGTACTTC; D: TRBD1; J: TRBJ2-5; size: NA; V: TRBV18
CDR3: CASSRQEEKLFF; DNA: TGTGCCAGCAGCAGGCAGGAAGAAAAACTGTTTTTT; D: NA; J: TRBJ1-4; size: NA; V: TRBV7-9
CDR3: CASRRSEDEAFF; DNA: TGTGCCAGTAGGAGGTCGGAGGATGAAGCTTTCTTT; D: NA; J: TRBJ1-1; size: NA; V: TRBV19
CDR3: CASSPDRDTEAFF; DNA: TGTGCCAGCAGCCCTGACAGGGACACTGAAGCTTTCTTT; D: TRBD1; J: TRBJ1-1; size: NA; V: TRBV5-4
CDR3: CASSLGVSGMMGNQPQHF; DNA: TGTGCCAGCAGCTTAGGGGTTTCAGGGATGATGGGGAATCAGCCCCAGCATTTT; D: NA; J: TRBJ1-5; size: NA; V: TRBV7-9
CDR3: CASSPLSPAGGQETQYF; DNA: TGTGCCAGCTCACCACTTTCTCCTGCGGGGGGCCAAGAGACCCAGTACTTC; D: TRBD2; J: TRBJ2-5; size: NA; V: TRBV18
CDR3: CASSPEAPPIRNTIYF; DNA: TGTGCCAGCAGCCCGGAGGCCCCACCTATACGAAACACCATATATTTT; D: NA; J: TRBJ1-3; size: NA; V: TRBV7-6
CDR3: CSPLGRETQYF; DNA: TGCAGTCCTCTGGGGAGAGAGACCCAGTACTTC; D: NA; J: TRBJ2-5; size: NA; V: TRBV20-1
CDR3: CASSFEYGYTF; DNA: TGTGCCAGCAGTTTTGAGTATGGCTACACCTTC; D: NA; J: TRBJ1-2; size: NA; V: TRBV12-3/TRBV12-4
CDR3: CASSLDTTAIYF; DNA: TGTGCCAGCAGCTTAGACACAACAGCCATATATTTT; D: NA; J: TRBJ1-3; size: NA; V: TRBV7-2